The 19 T cell receptor beta chains below come from one sample, sequenced in a study of cytomegalovirus exposure and HLA in healthy donors. Measured with immunoSEQ multiplex PCR; TCRdb has only the in-frame clones, and not every one. The sample lists tens of thousands of clones; around 95% were seen once. Sequencing was done on a sample of PBMCs. The receptors were gathered from a man younger than 30 in good health and CMV-seropositive.

CDR3 nucleotides: TGTGCCAGCAGCTATGAAGGGACAGGGTGGGAGACCCAGTACTTC. Protein: CASSYEGTGWETQYF. This rearrangement joins TRBV9 to TRBJ2-5; 9 nucleotides match TRBD1. CDR1 and CDR2 (germline): SGDLS, YYNGEE. Trimming cost V 4 bases and J 5 bases; bases outside gene matches: 9. The CDR3 totals 15 residues.

The rearrangement joins TRBV2 to TRBJ2-7; 7 bases line up with TRBD1. With 8 bases clipped from V and 0 bases from J, the junction kept 7 bases outside the gene matches. Germline loops: CDR1 SNHLY, CDR2 FYNNEI. The CDR3 contains 14 residues. This CDR3 reads CASRQGRSSYEQYF. The CDR3 DNA is TGTGCCAGCCGACAGGGAAGGAGCTCCTACGAGCAGTACTTC. The full variable domain, its missing parts supplied by reference TRBV2 and TRBJ2-7, is EPEVTQTPSHQVTQMGQEVILRCVPISNHLYFYWYRQILGQKVEFLVSFYNNEISEKSEIFDDQFSVERPDGSNFTLKIRSTKLEDSAMYFCASRQGRSSYEQYFGPGTRLTVT.

The chain recombines TRBV5-1 with TRBJ2-2; D perhaps matches TRBD2 (6 bases). CDR3 length: 17 amino acids. The germline gives CDR1 SGHRS, CDR2 YFSETQ. Trimming left V 1 base short and J 4 bases short, with 17 bases between. CDR3 residues: CASSLSRGLGFTGELFF. The CDR3 DNA follows: TGCGCCAGCAGCTTGTCGCGGGGCTTGGGCTTCACCGGGGAGCTGTTTTTT. The full variable domain, with the rest looked up from reference TRBV5-1 and TRBJ2-2, is KAGVTQTPRYLIKTRGQQVTLSCSPISGHRSVSWYQQTPGQGLQFLFEYFSETQRNKGNFPGRFSGRQFSNSRSEMNVSTLELGDSALYLCASSLSRGLGFTGELFFGEGSRLTVL.

The chain joins TRBV27 to TRBJ2-5; D perhaps matches TRBD1 (5 bases). This CDR3 has 13 residues. CDR1 and CDR2 (germline): MNHEY, SMNVEV (reference sequence). Trimming removed 3 bases from V and 4 bases from J, with 9 bases in between. The CDR3 region has the DNA TGTGCCAGCAGTTTCAGGGAAGGAGAGACCCAGTACTTC. This gives the protein CASSFREGETQYF.

This clone was counted once. The V and J genes are TRBV20-1 and TRBJ2-1; D ambiguous. Trimming removed 6 bases at V and 4 bases at J, with 7 bases between. This CDR3 spans 11 amino acids. Germline V CDR1 and CDR2: DFQATT, SNEGSKA (reference sequence). As DNA, the CDR3 is TGCAGTGCGGTACTTTACAATGAGCAGTTCTTC. It encodes CSAVLYNEQFF.

This clone was recorded only once. The chain joins TRBV28 to TRBJ1-4, with TRBD1 as a possible D gene (6 bases). Germline assignment: CDR1 MDHEN and CDR2 SYDVKM. The CDR3 length is 15 residues. V lost 5 bases and J lost 5, with 15 bases in between. The CDR3 DNA reads TGTGCCAGCAGTCGCAGGGGAGGGGGAAATGAAAAACTGTTTTTT. It encodes CASSRRGGGNEKLFF.

This chain uses TRBV29-1 with TRBJ2-7, with 10 positions matching TRBD1. Unmatched junction bases numbered 10, after V lost 8 bases and J lost 3 bases. The CDR3 loop spans 14 amino acids. Per germline, CDR1 SQVTM and CDR2 ANQGSEA. This CDR3 is CSPRDRGRYYEQYF. DNA of the CDR3: TGCAGCCCTCGGGACAGGGGAAGATACTACGAGCAGTACTTC.

This clone was detected only once. J is TRBJ2-6 and V is TRBV9; 7 nucleotides agree with TRBD1. V lost 3 bases and J lost 0; bases outside the gene matches: 0. Germline loops: CDR1 SGDLS, CDR2 YYNGEE. The CDR3 is 15 residues long. CDR3 sequence: CASSGTGSGANVLTF. Here the CDR3 DNA reads TGTGCCAGCAGCGGGACAGGCTCTGGGGCCAACGTCCTGACTTTC.

CDR3 DNA sequence: TGCGCCAGCAGCCGGGACAGGGCGTCCACTAATGAAAAACTGTTTTTT. As protein: CASSRDRASTNEKLFF. The chain couples TRBV4-1 to TRBJ1-4, with TRBD1 identical over 9 bases. The CDR3 sequence is 16 residues long. V lost 4 bases to trimming and J lost 2 bases; unmatched junction nucleotides: 5. The V gene's germline CDR1 is MGHRA and CDR2 YSYEKL.

The rearrangement links TRBV10-3 to TRBJ2-7; perhaps TRBD1 as D (5 bases). Between the trimmed V and J ends, which lost 3 bases and 6 bases, there was a span of 12 bases. The germline gives CDR1 ENHRY, CDR2 SYGVKD. CDR3 length equals 13 residues. CDR3 sequence: CAISDQGVSEQYF. CDR3 in DNA: TGTGCCATCAGTGATCAAGGGGTCTCCGAGCAGTACTTC.

This chain links TRBV28 with TRBJ1-1; TRBD1 matches 11 bases. V lost 6 bases, J lost 5 bases, and 11 bases stayed unmatched. The CDR3 covers 16 residues. Germline V gives CDR1 MDHEN, CDR2 SYDVKM. CDR3 loop: CASSLIGQGARTEAFF. CDR3 nucleotides: TGTGCCAGCAGCCTCATAGGACAGGGGGCCAGAACTGAAGCTTTCTTT.

V is TRBV5-1 and J is TRBJ2-7; D may be TRBD1 (5 bases). The CDR3 runs 15 residues. Trimming took 7 bases from V and 2 from J, leaving 19 bases between them. CDR1 and CDR2 from the germline V gene are SGHRS and YFSETQ. CDR3 DNA: TGCGCCAGCCACATAGGGGTCGGCCTTACCTACGAGCAGTACTTC. Translated: CASHIGVGLTYEQYF. Full variable domain (remainder filled in from reference TRBV5-1 and TRBJ2-7): KAGVTQTPRYLIKTRGQQVTLSCSPISGHRSVSWYQQTPGQGLQFLFEYFSETQRNKGNFPGRFSGRQFSNSRSEMNVSTLELGDSALYLCASHIGVGLTYEQYFGPGTRLTVT.

This clone appeared once. The chain has TRBV18 and TRBJ2-7, with D maybe TRBD1 (6 bases). V gave up 2 bases and J gave up 5 bases, with 13 bases separating them. The CDR3 consists of 14 residues. Germline-derived CDR1 and CDR2 are KGHSH and LQKENI. CDR3 DNA sequence: TGTGCCAGCTCACCAAGCAACAGGGCCAACGAGCAGTACTTC. Encoded protein: CASSPSNRANEQYF.

This chain joins TRBV10-3 and TRBJ2-1; TRBD2 aligns across 10 bases. CDR1 and CDR2 (germline): ENHRY, SYGVKD. This CDR3 comprises 16 residues. The junction had 12 bases not matched to a gene; V was cut back by 6 bases and J by 7 bases. The CDR3 DNA reads TGTGCCATCAGCCGAGATCTAAAGACTAGCGGGAATGAGCAGTTCTTC. This codes for CAISRDLKTSGNEQFF.

The CDR3 sequence is CATSSVQESGYNEQFF. DNA for the CDR3: TGTGCCACCAGCAGCGTCCAGGAATCGGGATACAATGAGCAGTTCTTC. The chain employs TRBV15 and TRBJ2-1; possibly TRBD2 for D (5 bases). The CDR3 is made up of 16 amino acids. Between the trimmed V and J ends, which lost 3 bases and 4 bases, there was a span of 16 bases. Germline values: CDR1 LNHNV, CDR2 YYDKDF (reference sequence). The full variable domain, with the rest looked up from reference TRBV15 and TRBJ2-1, is DAMVIQNPRYQVTQFGKPVTLSCSQTLNHNVMYWYQQKSSQAPKLLFHYYDKDFNNEADTPDNFQSRRPNTSFCFLDIRSPGLGDTAMYLCATSSVQESGYNEQFFGPGTRLTVL.

The chain uses TRBV19 and TRBJ1-2; D gene uncertain. Trimming took off 11 bases at V and 6 bases at J, with 16 bases between the two ends. In germline, CDR1 is LNHDA, CDR2 SQIVND (reference sequence). The CDR3 runs to 12 residues. The CDR3 DNA reads TGTGCCGGGAGTAACAAGAACGATGGCTACACCTTC. This encodes CAGSNKNDGYTF.

This clone occurred once. The chain uses TRBV18 and TRBJ2-5, with 8 bases aligning to TRBD2. Germline V lookup: CDR1 KGHSH, CDR2 LQKENI. Losses at the gene ends were 2 bases for V and 5 bases for J; bases not matched to a gene: 4. The CDR3 sequence is 14 residues long. CDR3 in amino acids: CASSPKASGETQYF. CDR3 sequence (DNA): TGTGCCAGCTCACCAAAAGCTAGCGGGGAGACCCAGTACTTC.

The CDR3 loop reads CASRDYRNTGELFF. CDR3 DNA sequence: TGTGCCAGTAGGGACTACCGGAACACCGGGGAGCTGTTTTTT. The chain couples TRBV19 to TRBJ2-2; TRBD2 is a possible D gene (6 bases). Germline assignment: CDR1 LNHDA and CDR2 SQIVND (reference sequence). The length of the CDR3 is 14 residues. V was trimmed by 6 bases and J by 1 base, leaving 9 bases between them.

The CDR3: CASSEPDRNTEAFF. CDR3 sequence (DNA): TGTGCCAGTAGCGAGCCCGACAGGAACACTGAAGCTTTCTTT. The chain has TRBV19 and TRBJ1-1, with a weak D call TRBD1 (5 bases). CDR3 size: 14 residues. With 6 bases removed from V and 1 base from J, the gap between germline ends came to 12 bases. Germline CDR1 and CDR2: LNHDA and SQIVND (reference sequence). Complete variable domain (other parts from reference TRBV19 and TRBJ1-1): DGGITQSPKYLFRKEGQNVTLSCEQNLNHDAMYWYRQDPGQGLRLIYYSQIVNDFQKGDIAEGYSVSREKKESFPLTVTSAQKNPTAFYLCASSEPDRNTEAFFGQGTRLTVV.